Below, 5 T cell receptor beta chains from the same sample are listed, as sequenced in a study of identical twins. TCRdb re-called the 5' RACE reads with MiXCR, one entry per CDR3 protein. Of about 460,000 distinct CDR3 sequences in the sample, around 14% were seen once. A further study also used this sample, focusing on yellow fever vaccine responses in identical twins.

Sequencing was done on a sample of CD4+ T cells sorted from blood. These TCRs come from a woman between 18 and 30 years old in good health.

J is TRBJ2-1 and V is TRBV18, with a tentative D call TRBD1 (6 bases). The germline CDR1 and CDR2 sequences are KGHSH and LQKENI. This CDR3 contains 15 residues. V was pared by 2 bases and J by 5 bases, with 13 bases between. The DNA for the CDR3 is TGTGCCAGCTCACCATTGGGGGCCGCCGACAATGAGCAGTTCTTC. Translating gives CASSPLGAADNEQFF. The entire variable domain, with the rest obtained from reference TRBV18 and TRBJ2-1, is as follows: NAGVMQNPRHLVRRRGQEARLRCSPMKGHSHVYWYRQLPEEGLKFMVYLQKENIIDESGMPKERFSAEFPKEGPSILRIQQVVRGDSAAYFCASSPLGAADNEQFFGPGTRLTVL.

This chain uses TRBV4-1 with TRBJ2-2; 8 positions match TRBD1. Germline values: CDR1 MGHRA, CDR2 YSYEKL. The CDR3 extends over 16 amino acids. J was trimmed by 0 bases and V by 4 bases; bases with no gene match: 4. CDR3 sequence reads: CASSLDRAANTGELFF. The CDR3 region has the DNA TGCGCCAGCAGCCTGGACAGGGCCGCGAACACCGGGGAGCTGTTTTTT.

The table lists this clonotype with a few counts. This chain joins TRBV12-3 or TRBV12-4 and TRBJ2-2, with unresolved D. The CDR3 loop spans 11 amino acids. Trimming stripped 6 bases from V and 8 bases from J, with 7 bases between. CDR3 in amino acids: CASRMGGELFF. The CDR3 nucleotides read TGTGCCAGCAGGATGGGTGGGGAGCTGTTTTTT.

This clonotype was seen at least ten times. The chain couples TRBV12-3 or TRBV12-4 to TRBJ1-5; 9 nucleotides line up with TRBD1. V dropped 6 bases and J dropped 6; count of bases not matched to a gene: 9. This CDR3 contains 15 residues. The CDR3 sequence is CASSPAGTGSQPQHF. In DNA form, the CDR3 reads TGTGCCAGCAGCCCGGCCGGGACAGGGAGTCAGCCCCAGCATTTT.

In its sample, this clonotype was seen many times. V gene TRBV6-1 combines with J gene TRBJ2-3; unclear D gene. Between the trimmed V and J ends, which lost 6 bases and 2 bases, there was a span of 6 bases. Germline CDR1 is MNHNS and CDR2 is SASEGT. CDR3 length: 12 amino acids. The CDR3 bases are TGTGCCAGCAGGGACGTCACAGATACGCAGTATTTT. Protein product: CASRDVTDTQYF.